Each of the 11 T cell receptor beta chains below was sequenced from the same sample in a study of shared clonotypes between healthy human individuals. TCRdb's copy holds only in-frame clones and misses some; the assay was immunoSEQ multiplex PCR. The table lists approximately 1.5 million clones, 95% to 99% of them singletons. The sequencing sample was made of naive CD4+ T cells sorted from blood. Subset meaning: CD45RA+ positively selected. The receptor set was obtained from a man under 40 in good health.

This rearrangement joins TRBV5-4 to TRBJ2-5, with 7 nucleotides matching TRBD1. The CDR3 loop spans 14 amino acids. In germline, CDR1 is SGHNT, CDR2 YYREEE (reference sequence). V shed 3 bases and J 5 bases; nucleotides not matched to a gene: 7. The chain's CDR3 is CASSSKGQRETQYF. As DNA, the CDR3 is TGTGCCAGCAGCTCAAAGGGACAGAGGGAGACCCAGTACTTC.

The chain combines TRBV4-3 with TRBJ2-7, with 13 bases lining up with TRBD2. Germline V lookup: CDR1 LGHNA, CDR2 YSLEER. With 6 bases clipped from V and 5 bases from J, the junction kept 7 bases outside the gene matches. The length of the CDR3 is 15 residues. The CDR3 DNA is TGCGCCAGCAGTCCGACTAGCGGGAGGTCCCACGAGCAGTACTTC. Translating gives CASSPTSGRSHEQYF.

This chain links TRBV14 with TRBJ2-5, with D unresolved. The V end was cut by 1 base, the J end by 9 bases, with 12 bases between. Germline CDR1 reads SGHDN; CDR2 reads FVKESK. The CDR3 is 13 residues long. The CDR3 DNA is TGTGCCAGCAGCCAAGGCAGCCTGACGGCCCAGTACTTC. Its translation is CASSQGSLTAQYF.

V is TRBV11-2 and J is TRBJ2-3; TRBD1 matches 9 bases. Per germline, CDR1 SGHAT and CDR2 FQNNGV. The CDR3 has 15 amino acids. V shed 1 base, J shed 5 bases, and the junction held 4 bases outside the gene matches. This chain's CDR3 is CASSLGDRDRDTQYF. The CDR3 nucleotides read TGTGCCAGCAGCTTAGGGGACAGGGATAGAGATACGCAGTATTTT.

The chain joins TRBV9 to TRBJ2-1, with TRBD2 as a possible D gene (5 bases). V was shortened by 0 bases and J by 7 bases, with 8 bases between the two germline ends. Germline V CDR1 and CDR2: SGDLS, YYNGEE. The CDR3 has 13 residues. This CDR3 is CASSVGLRNEQFF. The DNA for the CDR3 is TGTGCCAGCAGCGTAGGACTAAGGAATGAGCAGTTCTTC.

V and J are TRBV28 and TRBJ1-5; D uncertain. Germline CDR1 and CDR2: MDHEN and SYDVKM. V was cut by 4 bases and J by 6 bases, with 13 bases left in between. The CDR3 covers 14 residues. The CDR3 is CASSSFPQSQPQHF. CDR3 bases: TGTGCCAGCAGTTCTTTTCCCCAGAGTCAGCCCCAGCATTTT.

Turning to this clone: The sample holds other DNA sequences that translate to the same CDR3. The chain recombines TRBV7-6 with TRBJ2-5, with 10 bases that match TRBD2. The junction had 5 bases not matched to a gene; V was cut back by 5 bases and J by 5 bases. Germline V CDR1 and CDR2: SGHVS, FNYEAQ. This CDR3 has 14 residues. The CDR3 bases are TGTGCCAGCAGCCGACTAGCGGGTGGGGAGACCCAGTACTTC. Protein product: CASSRLAGGETQYF.

The CDR3 here is CAISPPPRGLAGVSEQYF. CDR3 DNA sequence: TGTGCCATCAGCCCCCCCCCAAGGGGCCTAGCGGGAGTCTCCGAGCAGTACTTC. The chain combines TRBV10-3 with TRBJ2-7; TRBD2 matches 10 bases. The CDR3 has 18 amino acids. Per germline, CDR1 ENHRY and CDR2 SYGVKD. The junction had 20 bases not matched to a gene; V was cut back by 6 bases and J by 6 bases.

The chain links TRBV5-1 to TRBJ2-7; TRBD2 might be the D (6 bases). Germline lookup yields CDR1 SGHRS and CDR2 YFSETQ. The CDR3 totals 13 residues. Trimming stripped 4 bases from V and 3 bases from J, with 11 bases between. Here the CDR3 reads CASSLRTNYEQYF. CDR3 bases: TGCGCCAGCAGCCTCAGGACTAACTACGAGCAGTACTTC.

The rearrangement uses TRBV6-5 and TRBJ1-2; 7 nucleotides agree with TRBD1. Germline V gives CDR1 MNHEY, CDR2 SVGAGI. V trimming: 6 bases; J trimming: 8 bases; junction bases outside the gene matches: 9. The CDR3 has 13 residues. The CDR3 region has the DNA TGTGCCAGCAGACCGGGACAGCCAGCCGGCTACACCTTC. This gives the protein CASRPGQPAGYTF.

This clone has a single count. This rearrangement joins TRBV11-3 to TRBJ1-4; tentatively, D is TRBD1 (5 bases). Germline-derived CDR1 and CDR2 are SGHNT and YENEEA. The V end was cut by 5 bases, the J end by 0 bases, with 22 bases between. This CDR3 contains 19 residues. This chain's CDR3 is CASSPFWRGLPATNEKLFF. The CDR3 DNA sequence: TGTGCCAGCAGCCCCTTTTGGCGGGGACTCCCTGCAACTAATGAAAAACTGTTTTTT. Full variable domain (rest looked up from reference TRBV11-3 and TRBJ1-4): EAGVVQSPRYKIIEKKQPVAFWCNPISGHNTLYWYLQNLGQGPELLIRYENEEAVDDSQLPKDRFSAERLKGVDSTLKIQPAELGDSAVYLCASSPFWRGLPATNEKLFFGSGTQLSVL.